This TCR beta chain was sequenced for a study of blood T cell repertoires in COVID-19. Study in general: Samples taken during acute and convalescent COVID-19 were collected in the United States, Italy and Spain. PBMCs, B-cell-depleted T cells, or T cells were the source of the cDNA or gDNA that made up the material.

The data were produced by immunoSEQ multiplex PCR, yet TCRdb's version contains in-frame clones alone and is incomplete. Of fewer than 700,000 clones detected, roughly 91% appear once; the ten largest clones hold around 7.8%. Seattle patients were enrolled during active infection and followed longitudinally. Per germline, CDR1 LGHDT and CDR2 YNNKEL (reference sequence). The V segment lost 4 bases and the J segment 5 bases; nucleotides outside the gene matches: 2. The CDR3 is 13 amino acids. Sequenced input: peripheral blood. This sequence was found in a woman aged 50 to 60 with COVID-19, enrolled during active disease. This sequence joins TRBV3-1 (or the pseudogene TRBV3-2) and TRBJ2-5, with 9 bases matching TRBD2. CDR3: CASSLLAGETQYF. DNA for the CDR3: TGTGCCAGCAGCCTACTAGCGGGCGAGACCCAGTACTTC.